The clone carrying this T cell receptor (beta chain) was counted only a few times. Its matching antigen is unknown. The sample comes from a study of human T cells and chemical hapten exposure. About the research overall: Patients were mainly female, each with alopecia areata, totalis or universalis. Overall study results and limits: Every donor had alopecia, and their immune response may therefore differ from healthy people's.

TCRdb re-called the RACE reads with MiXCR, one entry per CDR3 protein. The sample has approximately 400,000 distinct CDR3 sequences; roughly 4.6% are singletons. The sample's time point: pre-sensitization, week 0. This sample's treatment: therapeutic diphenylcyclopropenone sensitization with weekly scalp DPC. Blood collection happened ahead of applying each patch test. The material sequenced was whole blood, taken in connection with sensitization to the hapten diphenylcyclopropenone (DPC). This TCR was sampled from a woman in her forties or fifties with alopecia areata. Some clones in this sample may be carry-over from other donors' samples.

CDR3 sequence (DNA): TGCAGTTCATCAAGGGGCCACGCTAAAAACATTCAGTACTTC. It specifies CSSSRGHAKNIQYF. The chain couples TRBV20-1 to TRBJ2-4; tentative D call: TRBD1 (5 bases). CDR1 is DFQATT and CDR2 is SNEGSKA in the germline V gene (reference sequence). V was pared by 8 bases and J by 4 bases, with 18 bases between. The CDR3 runs 14 residues.